A single sample gave rise to the 30 T cell receptor beta chains below, sequenced in a study of control samples from healthy donors and cancer patients. Sequencing was performed with immunoSEQ multiplex PCR; in TCRdb, only in-frame clones are kept and a portion is missing. Counted here are around 180,000 clones, approximately 94% occurring once; the ten biggest clones make up around 1.3%. The sample was blood. Every receptor here comes from a woman aged 18-29 years in good health.

This clone turned up a few times. This chain joins TRBV7-2 and TRBJ2-1, with 7 positions matching TRBD1. The CDR3 extends over 14 amino acids. Looked up from germline, CDR1 is SGHTA and CDR2 is FQGNSA. Germline trimming cut 5 bases from V and 2 bases from J; bases unmatched to any gene: 3. The CDR3 DNA sequence: TGTGCCAGCAGCCCCGGACAGGCCTACAATGAGCAGTTCTTC. Translated: CASSPGQAYNEQFF.

The chain uses TRBV7-9 and TRBJ1-4; D unresolved. Germline V gene lookup returns CDR1 SEHNR and CDR2 FQNEAQ (reference sequence). Trimming took 3 bases from V and 8 from J, leaving 10 bases between them. The CDR3 totals 13 residues. CDR3 protein: CASSFEGHEKLFF. Written as DNA, the CDR3 is TGTGCCAGCAGCTTCGAGGGTCACGAAAAACTGTTTTTT.

Remarks on this clone: Within the sample, other DNA sequences also encode this same CDR3. The rearrangement links TRBV10-3 to TRBJ1-2, with D unclear. The CDR3 loop spans 12 amino acids. Trimming cost V 3 bases and J 5 bases, with 7 bases left between them. Germline CDR1 reads ENHRY; CDR2 reads SYGVKD. The CDR3 is CAISEPGYGYTF. The CDR3 DNA reads as TGTGCCATCAGTGAACCGGGGTATGGCTACACCTTC.

J is TRBJ2-2 and V is TRBV6-6; weak D call: TRBD1 (5 bases). CDR1 and CDR2 (germline): MNHNY, SVGAGI (reference sequence). CDR3 length: 15 residues. Trimming took 7 bases from V and 0 from J, leaving 12 bases between them. Here the CDR3 DNA reads TGTGCCAGCATGTCCCAGGGCGCGAACACCGGGGAGCTGTTTTTT. This sequence encodes CASMSQGANTGELFF.

The CDR3 protein is CASSQEERQIRYEQFF. In DNA, the CDR3 is TGCGCCAGCAGCCAAGAGGAGCGCCAAATTAGGTATGAGCAGTTCTTC. The rearrangement uses TRBV4-1 and TRBJ2-1; D call uncertain. Germline V CDR1 and CDR2: MGHRA, YSYEKL. V was shortened by 0 bases and J by 8 bases, with 17 bases between the two germline ends. The CDR3 is 16 amino acids.

The CDR3 bases are TGTGCCACCACACCCTACTCTGGGGCCAACGTCCTGACTTTC. It encodes CATTPYSGANVLTF. This rearrangement joins TRBV27 to TRBJ2-6; no clear D gene. The V gene lost 10 bases and the J gene lost 0 bases, with 10 bases spanning the gap. Germline CDR1 reads MNHEY; CDR2 reads SMNVEV (reference sequence). The CDR3 is made up of 14 amino acids.

This clone has only a few counts. The V gene is TRBV6-6, the J gene TRBJ1-1; tentative D call: TRBD1 (5 bases). Germline V gene sequence: CDR1 MNHNY, CDR2 SVGAGI (reference sequence). The CDR3 runs 13 residues. The V end lost 5 bases, the J end lost 1 base, and 8 bases lay between the germline ends. The CDR3 protein is CASSQTANTEAFF. The DNA for the CDR3 is TGTGCCAGCAGTCAGACAGCGAACACTGAAGCTTTCTTT.

The CDR3 DNA sequence: TGTGCCAGCAGTTTATGGAGGAACACTGAAGCTTTCTTT. Encoded protein: CASSLWRNTEAFF. This chain connects TRBV28 to TRBJ1-1; D is uncertain. The CDR3 has 13 amino acids. Germline loops: CDR1 MDHEN, CDR2 SYDVKM. The V and J ends lost 0 bases and 1 base respectively, with 3 bases between them.

CDR3 DNA: TGCGCCAGCAGCCAATTCGGAGTTGGGAATGAGCAGTTCTTC. It encodes CASSQFGVGNEQFF. This chain links TRBV4-3 with TRBJ2-1; no clear D. CDR3 length: 14 amino acids. Germline CDR1 is LGHNA and CDR2 is YSLEER. With 2 bases removed from V and 7 bases from J, the gap between germline ends came to 12 bases.

This chain uses TRBV7-6 with TRBJ1-4; TRBD1 aligns across 11 bases. Trimming removed 1 base from V and 4 bases from J; junction bases left unmatched: 14. The CDR3 has 20 amino acids. Germline CDR1 SGHVS, CDR2 FNYEAQ. Here the CDR3 DNA reads TGTGCCAGCAGCTTAGACCCGGGACAGGGGGACGAATGGGGTAATGAAAAACTGTTTTTT. Translation: CASSLDPGQGDEWGNEKLFF.

The CDR3 DNA sequence: TGTGCCAGCAGTCCTCGGACAGGGGATGGCTACACCTTC. This sequence encodes CASSPRTGDGYTF. The rearrangement joins TRBV28 to TRBJ1-2, with TRBD1 matching 9 bases. After removal of 5 bases from V and 6 bases from J, the junction contained 4 bases not matched to a gene. The CDR3 covers 13 residues. The germline V gene has CDR1 MDHEN and CDR2 SYDVKM.

The chain couples TRBV19 to TRBJ1-4, with D uncertain. Germline V CDR1 and CDR2: LNHDA, SQIVND (reference sequence). V shed 3 bases and J shed 0 bases, with 14 bases lying between them. This CDR3 is 17 amino acids long. The DNA for the CDR3 is TGTGCCAGTAGTATCGCCACTAGTATTGCAACTAATGAAAAACTGTTTTTT. It translates to CASSIATSIATNEKLFF.

In its sample, this clone was seen once. The V call is TRBV27, the J call TRBJ2-7; TRBD1 is a possible D gene (5 bases). CDR1 is MNHEY and CDR2 is SMNVEV in the germline V gene (reference sequence). With 5 bases removed from V and 5 bases from J, the gap between germline ends came to 19 bases. This CDR3 is built from 15 residues. In nucleotides, the CDR3 is TGTGCCAGCAGTAAACTTATGGGCAGGGTTGACGAGCAGTACTTC. Translated, it gives CASSKLMGRVDEQYF.

The chain couples TRBV7-9 to TRBJ2-3, with D possibly TRBD2 on 6 matching bases. Germline V gives CDR1 SEHNR, CDR2 FQNEAQ (reference sequence). Between the trimmed V and J ends, which lost 4 bases and 3 bases, there was a span of 20 bases. CDR3 length equals 17 residues. CDR3 sequence: CASSSQWGVVLTDTQYF. In nucleotides, the CDR3 is TGTGCCAGCAGCTCCCAGTGGGGGGTAGTCTTAACAGATACGCAGTATTTT.

The V call is TRBV29-1, the J call TRBJ1-2; TRBD1 agrees at 12 bases. Germline loops: CDR1 SQVTM, CDR2 ANQGSEA. J gave up 5 bases and V 2 bases, and 15 bases lay outside the gene matches. The CDR3 loop spans 18 amino acids. The CDR3 loop is CSVETPWGTGGGLYGYTF. CDR3 nucleotide sequence: TGCAGCGTTGAAACTCCTTGGGGGACAGGGGGCGGTTTATATGGCTACACCTTC.

J is TRBJ1-2 and V is TRBV10-3; perhaps TRBD1 as D (6 bases). Per the germline V gene, CDR1 is ENHRY and CDR2 is SYGVKD. The CDR3 consists of 14 residues. V gave up 7 bases and J gave up 5 bases, with 17 bases separating them. CDR3 nucleotide sequence: TGTGCCATCACCTTACAGGGCCTGGAGTATGGCTACACCTTC. Translating it yields CAITLQGLEYGYTF.

The rearrangement links TRBV7-9 to TRBJ2-5, with 10 nucleotides matching TRBD1. The CDR3 has 18 residues. CDR1 and CDR2 (germline): SEHNR, FQNEAQ (reference sequence). The V gene end was trimmed by 5 bases and the J gene end by 4 bases; junction bases not matched to a gene: 16. The CDR3 nucleotides are TGTGCCAGCAGCAGACGGACCGTGGGACAGGGGAGTAGAGAGACCCAGTACTTC. Residues: CASSRRTVGQGSRETQYF. The whole variable domain, filled in from reference TRBV7-9 and TRBJ2-5, reads DTGVSQNPRHKITKRGQNVTFRCDPISEHNRLYWYRQTLGQGPEFLTYFQNEAQLEKSRLLSDRFSAERPKGSFSTLEIQRTEQGDSAMYLCASSRRTVGQGSRETQYFGPGTRLLVL.

The rearrangement links TRBV20-1 to TRBJ2-1; D unclear. The CDR3 runs to 11 residues. V lost 1 base, J lost 10 bases, and 8 bases lay in between. CDR1 and CDR2 (germline): DFQATT, SNEGSKA (reference sequence). The CDR3 bases are TGCAGTGCTAGAGGATCGACAGAGCAGTTCTTC. Its protein product is CSARGSTEQFF.

This CDR3 is CASRGGTLGPANYGYTF. The CDR3 DNA sequence: TGTGCCAGCAGGGGGGGGACGTTAGGGCCTGCTAACTATGGCTACACCTTC. The V call is TRBV28, the J call TRBJ1-2; D might be TRBD1 (5 bases). CDR3 size: 17 residues. V lost 6 bases to trimming and J lost 0 bases, with 20 bases between them. Germline lookup yields CDR1 MDHEN and CDR2 SYDVKM.

V gene TRBV28 combines with J gene TRBJ1-2; possibly TRBD1 for D (6 bases). This CDR3 spans 13 amino acids. Germline-derived CDR1 and CDR2 are MDHEN and SYDVKM. V was cut by 6 bases and J by 5 bases, with 13 bases left in between. In DNA form, the CDR3 reads TGTGCCAGCAGCCCCGACAGGACATATGGCTACACCTTC. This gives the protein CASSPDRTYGYTF.

The genes are TRBV27 and TRBJ2-5, with a possible D match to TRBD1 (5 bases). Germline-derived CDR1 and CDR2 are MNHEY and SMNVEV (reference sequence). With 4 bases removed from V and 5 bases from J, the gap between germline ends came to 8 bases. The CDR3 extends over 12 amino acids. The DNA for the CDR3 is TGTGCCAGCAGTTACAAGGGGGAGACCCAGTACTTC. Protein: CASSYKGETQYF.

V usage is TRBV18 and J usage is TRBJ1-5; the D gene is possibly TRBD1 (6 bases). The CDR3 has 15 amino acids. Per germline, CDR1 KGHSH and CDR2 LQKENI. The ends were cut back, 3 bases at V and 3 bases at J, with 12 bases in the middle. The CDR3 nucleotides are TGTGCCAGCTCACCGAGCTGGGACAACAATCAGCCCCAGCATTTT. Its translation is CASSPSWDNNQPQHF.

The chain employs TRBV9 and TRBJ2-1, with 8 bases fitting TRBD1. Germline values: CDR1 SGDLS, CDR2 YYNGEE. After removal of 4 bases from V and 6 bases from J, the junction contained 6 bases not matched to a gene. The CDR3 is 14 residues long. Here the CDR3 reads CASSPYGTGNEQFF. CDR3 sequence (DNA): TGTGCCAGCAGCCCCTACGGGACAGGCAATGAGCAGTTCTTC.

V gene TRBV14 combines with J gene TRBJ1-2, with D unresolved. The germline CDR1 and CDR2 sequences are SGHDN and FVKESK. Trimming removed 1 base at V and 1 base at J, with 4 bases between. This CDR3 region has 13 residues. The CDR3 region is CASSQGINYGYTF. The DNA for the CDR3 is TGTGCCAGCAGCCAAGGGATTAACTATGGCTACACCTTC.

The J gene is TRBJ2-7, the V gene TRBV5-6; the D is unclear. V lost 0 bases and J lost 2, with 9 bases in between. There are 14 residues in the CDR3. In germline, CDR1 is SGHDT, CDR2 YYEEEE. CDR3 nucleotides: TGTGCCAGCAGCTTGGGCGGCAGGACCTACGAGCAGTACTTC. This translates into CASSLGGRTYEQYF.

The rearrangement joins TRBV3-1 (or the pseudogene TRBV3-2) to TRBJ1-1, with no clear D. The CDR3 totals 12 residues. Per the germline V gene, CDR1 is LGHDT and CDR2 is YNNKEL (reference sequence). Trimming removed 1 base from V and 10 bases from J, with 10 bases in between. For the CDR3, the DNA is TGTGCCAGCAGCCAAGGGAGGAGCTCAGCTTTCTTT. Its protein product is CASSQGRSSAFF.

This sequence joins TRBV6-6 and TRBJ1-1; D unclear. Trimming stripped 5 bases from V and 1 base from J, with 5 bases between. Germline V gene data show CDR1 as MNHNY and CDR2 as SVGAGI (reference sequence). This CDR3 is 12 amino acids long. CDR3 in DNA: TGTGCCAGCAGTCAATCGAACACTGAAGCTTTCTTT. Its translation: CASSQSNTEAFF.

The CDR3 is CASTRRANYGYTF. CDR3 nucleotides: TGTGCCAGCACTAGAAGAGCTAACTATGGCTACACCTTC. This chain joins TRBV28 and TRBJ1-2, with unresolved D. Germline assignment: CDR1 MDHEN and CDR2 SYDVKM. The V gene lost 7 bases and the J gene lost 0 bases, with 9 bases spanning the gap. The CDR3 consists of 13 residues.

The sample holds one count of this clone. The rearrangement joins TRBV7-8 to TRBJ1-3; the D is unclear. The CDR3 extends over 15 amino acids. The V end was cut by 7 bases, the J end by 1 base, with 14 bases between. Germline CDR1 is SGHVS and CDR2 is FQNEAQ. CDR3 coding DNA: TGTGCCAGCACCCGAGGACGTTTTTCTGGAAACACCATATATTTT. Translation gives CASTRGRFSGNTIYF.

This chain joins TRBV7-2 and TRBJ1-6; 8 bases are shared with TRBD1. Per the germline V gene, CDR1 is SGHTA and CDR2 is FQGNSA. The V gene end was trimmed by 5 bases and the J gene end by 7 bases; junction bases not matched to a gene: 13. The CDR3 runs to 17 residues. The CDR3 protein is CASSVRQGSSSNSPLHF. DNA of the CDR3: TGTGCCAGCAGCGTACGACAGGGGAGCTCAAGCAATTCACCCCTCCACTTT.